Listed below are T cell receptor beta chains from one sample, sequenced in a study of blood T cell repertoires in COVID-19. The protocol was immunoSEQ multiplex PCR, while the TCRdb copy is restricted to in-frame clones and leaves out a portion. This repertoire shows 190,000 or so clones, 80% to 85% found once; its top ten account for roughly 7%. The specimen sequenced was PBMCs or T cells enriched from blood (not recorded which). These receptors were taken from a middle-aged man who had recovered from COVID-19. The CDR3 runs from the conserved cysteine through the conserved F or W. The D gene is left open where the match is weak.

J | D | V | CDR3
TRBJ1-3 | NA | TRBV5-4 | CASSLAGGADGNTIYF
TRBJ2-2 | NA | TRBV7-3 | CASSLRSGELFF
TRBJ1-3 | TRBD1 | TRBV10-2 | CASRENRGQGPGNTIYF
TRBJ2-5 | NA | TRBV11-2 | CASSLEMTAIQETQYF
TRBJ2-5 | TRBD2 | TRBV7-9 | CASSTGLAGSGETQYF
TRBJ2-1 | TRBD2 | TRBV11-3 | CASSSTSGSDNEQFF
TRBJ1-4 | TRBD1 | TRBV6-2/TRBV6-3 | CASSYADRLGEKLFF
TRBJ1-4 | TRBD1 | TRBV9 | CASSVRQGTNEKLFF
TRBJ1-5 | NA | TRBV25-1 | CASSEGGYSNQPQHF
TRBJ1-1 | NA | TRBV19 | CASSTGANTEAFF
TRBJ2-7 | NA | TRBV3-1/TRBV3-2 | CASSHYYEQYF
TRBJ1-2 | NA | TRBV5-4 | CASSLGAGNYGYTF
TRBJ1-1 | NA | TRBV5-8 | CASSSTGRVNTEAFF
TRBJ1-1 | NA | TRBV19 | CASSIIPRGTEAFF
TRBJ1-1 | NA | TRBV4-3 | CASSQDRGTEAFF
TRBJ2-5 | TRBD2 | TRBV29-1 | CSVLAGKETQYF
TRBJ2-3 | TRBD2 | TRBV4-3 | CASSQGGAAGVTDTQYF
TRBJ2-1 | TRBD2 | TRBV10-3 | CAISSGGGDQFF
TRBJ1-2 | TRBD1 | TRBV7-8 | CASSLSILRTGGGYTF
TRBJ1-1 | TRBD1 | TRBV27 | CASSLQALRQGVTEAFF
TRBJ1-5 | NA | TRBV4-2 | CASSQALGPNQPQHF
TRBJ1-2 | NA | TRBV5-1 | CASRGSLGAYGYTF
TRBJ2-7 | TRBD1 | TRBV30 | CAWSGQGWYEQYF
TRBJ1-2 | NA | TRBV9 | CASSPRSYGYTF
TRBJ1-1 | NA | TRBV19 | CASSIAVNTEAFF
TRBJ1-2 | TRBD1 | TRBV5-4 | CASSPPTGGNEGYTF
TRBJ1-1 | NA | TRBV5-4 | CASSLEATSNTEAFF
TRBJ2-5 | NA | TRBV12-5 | CASGLDTVAYF
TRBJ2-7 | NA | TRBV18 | CASSPGHEQYF
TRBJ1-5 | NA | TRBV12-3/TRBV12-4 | CASRLSPGQPQHF
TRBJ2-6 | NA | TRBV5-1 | CASSLQASGANVLTF
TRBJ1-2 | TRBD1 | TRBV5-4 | CASSSGGNYGYTF
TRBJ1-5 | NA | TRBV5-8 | CASSLRTSHQPQHF
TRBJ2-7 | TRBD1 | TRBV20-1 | CSASHSGGKYF
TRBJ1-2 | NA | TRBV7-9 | CASSPPRPRDGYTF
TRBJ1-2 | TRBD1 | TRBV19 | CASGQGAIGGYTF
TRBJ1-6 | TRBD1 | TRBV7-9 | CASSSVKQGRYNSPLHF
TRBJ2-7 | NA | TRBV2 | CASTRTHNYEQYF
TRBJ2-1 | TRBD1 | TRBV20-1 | CSAGQGNEQFF
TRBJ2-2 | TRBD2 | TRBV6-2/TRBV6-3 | CASSGTSGGLNTGELFF
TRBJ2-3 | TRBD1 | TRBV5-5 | CASRPNRGLSTDTQYF
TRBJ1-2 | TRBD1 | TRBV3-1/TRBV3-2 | CASSQLGQGSWTYGYTF
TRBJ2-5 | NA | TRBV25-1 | CASSESNPQETQYF